This T cell receptor (beta chain) came from a study of T cells in localized non-small cell lung cancer. Clones were read by immunoSEQ multiplex PCR, and TCRdb kept only the in-frame ones, dropping some. This sample has some 36,000 clones, with roughly 85% found just once. Study-level results: Higher T cell density in the blood was associated with longer overall survival, whereas higher adjacent-lung clonality associated with shorter survival. Detection in adjacent lung was observed for a median about 50 of the top 100 tumor clones.

V lost 5 bases to trimming and J lost 7 bases, with 15 bases between them. The CDR3 length is 14 residues. Looked up from germline, CDR1 is LNHDA and CDR2 is SQIVND (reference sequence). To note about this clone: Its antigen is as yet unknown.

The material sequenced was peripheral blood mononuclear cells, taken before any cancer treatment. The V gene is TRBV19, the J gene TRBJ1-5, with D possibly matching TRBD1 (5 bases). The TCR sequence derives from a male donor aged 60 or over with stage II lung adenocarcinoma. The CDR3 DNA sequence: TGTGCCAGTAGTCCCAGGGAGTTGGTCCAGCCCCAGCATTTT. This gives the protein CASSPRELVQPQHF.